The T cell receptor (beta chain) under discussion was sequenced for a study of regulatory T cells in long-lasting Graves disease. This clonotype was detected many times. Assembly of TCR beta libraries relied on iRepertoire HTBI primers together with Arm-PCR of CDR3 regions. TCRdb passed the multiplex PCR reads through MiXCR, listing each CDR3 protein once. Counted here are some 450,000 distinct CDR3 sequences, 23% occurring once; the ten biggest clones make up approximately 26%. As to time point: persistent/refractory GD, antithyroid drugs over 5 years with positive TRAb. PBMCs provided the RNA from which the TCR library was made. Germline V gene data show CDR1 as MNHNS and CDR2 as SASEGT. The V and J ends lost 6 bases and 4 bases, in that order; junction bases with no gene match: 5. The CDR3 contains 14 residues.

The specimen comprised peripheral blood mononuclear cells (PBMCs), sampled when the disease was refractory, from a patient treated with antithyroid drugs. This clonotype was sampled from a female donor with Graves disease. The rearrangement joins TRBV6-1 to TRBJ2-7; 11 nucleotides line up with TRBD1. The CDR3 spells CASSPGQGVYEQYF. The CDR3 bases are TGTGCCAGCAGCCCGGGACAGGGGGTTTACGAGCAGTACTTC.